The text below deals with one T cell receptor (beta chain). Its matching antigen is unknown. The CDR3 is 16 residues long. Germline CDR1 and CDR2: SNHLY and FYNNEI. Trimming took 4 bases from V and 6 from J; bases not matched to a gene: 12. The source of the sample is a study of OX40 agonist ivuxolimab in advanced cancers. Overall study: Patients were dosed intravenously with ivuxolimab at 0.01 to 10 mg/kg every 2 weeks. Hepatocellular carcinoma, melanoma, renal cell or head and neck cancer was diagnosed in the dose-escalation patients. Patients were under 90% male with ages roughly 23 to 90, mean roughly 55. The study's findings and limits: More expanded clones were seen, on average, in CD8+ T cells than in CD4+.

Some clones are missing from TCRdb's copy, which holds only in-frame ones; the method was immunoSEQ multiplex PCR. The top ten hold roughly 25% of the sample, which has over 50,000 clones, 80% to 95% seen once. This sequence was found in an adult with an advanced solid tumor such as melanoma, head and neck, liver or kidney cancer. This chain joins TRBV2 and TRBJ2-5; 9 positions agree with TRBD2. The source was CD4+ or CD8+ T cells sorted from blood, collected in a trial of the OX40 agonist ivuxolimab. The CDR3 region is CASSGGFSGSWQTQYF. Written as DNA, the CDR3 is TGTGCCAGCAGTGGAGGGTTTAGCGGGAGTTGGCAGACCCAGTACTTC.